This T cell receptor beta chain emerged from a study of control samples from healthy donors and cancer patients. The method was immunoSEQ multiplex PCR; TCRdb's version includes in-frame clones alone and lacks a portion of them. The table lists 130,000 or so clones, 87% of them singletons. Per the germline V gene, CDR1 is SGHNT and CDR2 is YENEEA. The CDR3 runs 15 residues. Deletions cut 1 base from V and 0 bases from J, with 10 bases between. The sequence derives from a man aged 25 to 40 in good health. The chain recombines TRBV11-3 with TRBJ2-7; the D call may be TRBD1 or TRBD2 (6 bases each). Sequencing input: blood. CDR3 bases: TGTGCCAGCAGCTTAGGGGGGGACAACTCCTACGAGCAGTACTTC. Protein product: CASSLGGDNSYEQYF.